One and the same sample provided the 9 T cell receptor beta chains below, sequenced in a study of early stage breast cancer tumors (dated 2017 in TCRdb). Library generation was performed with the immunoSEQ multiplex PCR assay. This is the immuneACCESS table as TCRdb keeps it, with only in-frame sequences that have V and J called. A part of the clones is gone; compared with another copy, unresolved V genes explain less than half, and the rest is unexplained. The sample table holds some 58,000 clones, of which 60% to 85% were seen once. The ten largest clones take up about 3.4% of the sample. The sequenced material came from blood. These receptors originate from a person aged 30-39 years with breast cancer.

This clone was seen a single time. The chain carries TRBV7-9 and TRBJ2-7, with 7 bases matching TRBD1. The V segment lost 6 bases and the J segment 0 bases; nucleotides outside the gene matches: 2. This CDR3 contains 13 residues. Per germline, CDR1 SEHNR and CDR2 FQNEAQ (reference sequence). The CDR3 DNA reads TGTGCCAGCAGTTGGGACAGCTCCTACGAGCAGTACTTC. Amino acid sequence: CASSWDSSYEQYF. Full variable domain (rest looked up from reference TRBV7-9 and TRBJ2-7): DTGVSQNPRHKITKRGQNVTFRCDPISEHNRLYWYRQTLGQGPEFLTYFQNEAQLEKSRLLSDRFSAERPKGSFSTLEIQRTEQGDSAMYLCASSWDSSYEQYFGPGTRLTVT.

The chain employs TRBV4-2 and TRBJ2-7; the D is unclear. CDR3 size: 13 residues. V lost 4 bases to trimming and J lost 3 bases, with 10 bases between them. Germline CDR1 and CDR2: LGHNA and YNFKEQ. For the CDR3, the DNA is TGTGCCAGCAGCCCCGCCGGCGGCTACGAGCAGTACTTC. Translated: CASSPAGGYEQYF.

The V and J genes are TRBV30 and TRBJ1-6; 9 bases match TRBD1. Unmatched junction bases numbered 20, after V lost 7 bases and J lost 7 bases. Germline CDR1 reads GTSNPN; CDR2 reads SVGIG (reference sequence). The CDR3 length is 18 residues. The CDR3 nucleotides read TGTGCCTCCGAGAGGGGACAGGGAAGAGTCCGGGGGAATTCACCCCTCCACTTT. Translated, it gives CASERGQGRVRGNSPLHF.

The chain employs TRBV27 and TRBJ2-7; D remains unclear. The CDR3 sequence is 13 residues long. Germline V lookup: CDR1 MNHEY, CDR2 SMNVEV (reference sequence). The V gene lost 6 bases and the J gene lost 1 base, with 10 bases spanning the gap. The CDR3 loop reads CASSPTESYEQYF. For the CDR3, the DNA is TGTGCCAGCAGCCCGACTGAGTCCTACGAGCAGTACTTC.

The V call is TRBV4-2, the J call TRBJ2-1; 9 nucleotides agree with TRBD2. V shed 6 bases and J 9 bases; nucleotides not matched to a gene: 12. The CDR3 loop spans 15 amino acids. Germline CDR1 LGHNA, CDR2 YNFKEQ. CDR3 residues: CASSRLLAGGSEQFF. The CDR3 nucleotides read TGTGCCAGCAGTCGCCTCCTGGCGGGAGGGTCTGAGCAGTTCTTC.

J is TRBJ2-7 and V is TRBV11-2; 7 positions match TRBD2. From germline, CDR1 is SGHAT and CDR2 FQNNGV. V dropped 5 bases and J dropped 4; count of bases not matched to a gene: 14. The CDR3 is made up of 16 amino acids. CDR3 DNA sequence: TGTGCCAGCAGCCCAGGCCTAGCGGAGGCCCTTTACGAGCAGTACTTC. Residues: CASSPGLAEALYEQYF.

The rearrangement links TRBV27 to TRBJ2-5; D is ambiguous. There are 13 residues in the CDR3. V lost 2 bases, J lost 4 bases, and 8 bases lay in between. Germline CDR1 MNHEY, CDR2 SMNVEV (reference sequence). In DNA, the CDR3 is TGTGCCAGCAGTTTAGGCCGTGGAGAGACCCAGTACTTC. It specifies CASSLGRGETQYF.

This clone was recorded once. The V and J genes are TRBV6-6 and TRBJ2-1; TRBD1 might be the D (6 bases). Germline lookup yields CDR1 MNHNY and CDR2 SVGAGI (reference sequence). With 7 bases removed from V and 7 bases from J, the gap between germline ends came to 11 bases. CDR3 length: 12 amino acids. The CDR3 DNA follows: TGTGCCAGCACGGACAGTAAAAATGAGCAGTTCTTC. It yields the protein CASTDSKNEQFF.

CDR3 protein: CASTPDRGTEAFF. The CDR3 bases are TGTGCCAGCACCCCCGACAGGGGGACTGAAGCTTTCTTT. The chain links TRBV6-6 to TRBJ1-1; the match to TRBD1 covers 9 bases. Trimming at V came to 7 bases and at J to 5 bases, leaving 5 bases not matched to a gene. CDR1 and CDR2 from the germline V gene are MNHNY and SVGAGI (reference sequence). This CDR3 has 13 amino acids.